This T cell receptor (beta chain) was retrieved from a study of shared clonotypes between healthy human individuals. Study-level background: Each donor's CD8 memory used one plate, CD8 naive two, each CD4 subset three.

A split of CD4+ cells into CD45RA+ naive and CD45RA-negative memory subsets was performed. Original processing methods: There were no quality scores in the junction-only immunoSEQ sequences, so filtering differed. Sequenced by immunoSEQ multiplex PCR; TCRdb stores in-frame clones only, minus some. The V and J calls and clone size are taken from that table; D and trimming were inferred from the DNA. Among around 2.3 million clones, approximately 96% were seen once, and the ten largest hold around 0.13%. Germline V gene lookup returns CDR1 SGHTA and CDR2 FQGNSA. The CDR3 spans 16 residues. V lost 7 bases, J lost 0 bases, and 18 bases lay in between.

The V and J genes are TRBV7-2 and TRBJ1-1; unclear D gene. The TCR originated in a man aged 18 to 35 in good health. The sequencing sample was made of naive CD4+ T cells sorted from blood. Subset noted: CD45RA+ positively selected. CDR3 amino acids: CASTLFGEVVNTEAFF. The CDR3 nucleotides are TGTGCCAGCACCCTTTTCGGGGAGGTCGTGAACACTGAAGCTTTCTTT.